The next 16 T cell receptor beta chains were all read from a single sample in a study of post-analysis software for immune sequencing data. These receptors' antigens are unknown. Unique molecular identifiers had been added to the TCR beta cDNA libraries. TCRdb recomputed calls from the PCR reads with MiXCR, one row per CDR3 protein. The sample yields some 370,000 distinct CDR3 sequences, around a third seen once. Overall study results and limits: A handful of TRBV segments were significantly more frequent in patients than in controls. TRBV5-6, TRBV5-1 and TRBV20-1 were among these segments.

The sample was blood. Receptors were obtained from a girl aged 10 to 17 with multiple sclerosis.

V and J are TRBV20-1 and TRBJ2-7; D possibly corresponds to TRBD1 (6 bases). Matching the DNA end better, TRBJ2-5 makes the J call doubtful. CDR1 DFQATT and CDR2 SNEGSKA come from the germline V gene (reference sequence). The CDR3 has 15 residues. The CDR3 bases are TGCAGTGCTCGAATTACAGGGACCCGGGGAAAGACCCAGTACTTC. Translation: CSARITGTRGKTQYF.

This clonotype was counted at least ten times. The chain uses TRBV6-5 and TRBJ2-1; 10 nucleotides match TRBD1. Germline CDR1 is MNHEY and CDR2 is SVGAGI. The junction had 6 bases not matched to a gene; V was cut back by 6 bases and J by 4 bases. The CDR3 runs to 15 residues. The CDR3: CASSPDRGPYNEQFF. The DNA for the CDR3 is TGTGCCAGCAGCCCCGACAGGGGGCCTTACAATGAGCAGTTCTTC.

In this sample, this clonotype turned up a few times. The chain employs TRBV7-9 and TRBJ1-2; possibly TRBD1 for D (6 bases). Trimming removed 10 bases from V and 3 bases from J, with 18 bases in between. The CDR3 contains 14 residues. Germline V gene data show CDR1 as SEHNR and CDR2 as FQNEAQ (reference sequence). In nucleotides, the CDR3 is TGTGCCATGGCTGGGGGCTTCCCCGACTATGGCTACACCTTC. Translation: CAMAGGFPDYGYTF.

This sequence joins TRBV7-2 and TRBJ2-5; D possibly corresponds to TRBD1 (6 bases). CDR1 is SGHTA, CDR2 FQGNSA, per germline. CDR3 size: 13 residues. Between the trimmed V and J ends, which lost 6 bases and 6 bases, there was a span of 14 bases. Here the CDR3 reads CASSFPGAKTQYF. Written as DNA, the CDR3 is TGTGCCAGCAGTTTCCCAGGGGCGAAGACCCAGTACTTC.

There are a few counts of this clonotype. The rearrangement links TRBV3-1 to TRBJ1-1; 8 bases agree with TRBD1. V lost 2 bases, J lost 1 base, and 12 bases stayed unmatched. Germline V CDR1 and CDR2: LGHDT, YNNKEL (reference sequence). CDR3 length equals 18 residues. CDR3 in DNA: TGTGCCAGCAGCCAACCCCGGGACAGGCGACCAACGAACACTGAAGCTTTCTTT. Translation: CASSQPRDRRPTNTEAFF.

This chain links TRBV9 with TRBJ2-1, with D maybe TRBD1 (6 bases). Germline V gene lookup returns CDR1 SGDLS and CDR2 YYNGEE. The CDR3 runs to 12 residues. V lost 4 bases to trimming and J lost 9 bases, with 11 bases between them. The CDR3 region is CASSSRGGEQFF. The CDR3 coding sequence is TGTGCCAGCAGCTCACGAGGGGGTGAGCAGTTCTTC.

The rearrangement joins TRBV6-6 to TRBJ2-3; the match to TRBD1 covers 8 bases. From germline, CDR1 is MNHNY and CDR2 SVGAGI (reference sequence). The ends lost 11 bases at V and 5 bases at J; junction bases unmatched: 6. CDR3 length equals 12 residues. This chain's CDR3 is CAHGQGGDTQYF. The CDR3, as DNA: TGTGCCCATGGACAGGGAGGAGATACGCAGTATTTT.

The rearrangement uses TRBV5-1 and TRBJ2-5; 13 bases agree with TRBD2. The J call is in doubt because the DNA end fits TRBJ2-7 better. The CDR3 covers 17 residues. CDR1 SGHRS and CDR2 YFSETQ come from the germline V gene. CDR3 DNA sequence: TGCGCCAGCAGCTTTTCGTCGACTAGCGGGGGGATCTACGAGCAGTACTTC. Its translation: CASSFSSTSGGIYEQYF.

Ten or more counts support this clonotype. CDR3 loop: CASSFSGVGTDTQYF. For the CDR3, the DNA is TGTGCCAGCAGCTTTAGCGGGGTCGGCACAGATACGCAGTATTTT. The V call is TRBV9, the J call TRBJ2-3; 8 nucleotides agree with TRBD2. V was pared by 4 bases and J by 1 base, with 5 bases of the junction left unmatched. Germline loops: CDR1 SGDLS, CDR2 YYNGEE. This CDR3 has 15 residues.

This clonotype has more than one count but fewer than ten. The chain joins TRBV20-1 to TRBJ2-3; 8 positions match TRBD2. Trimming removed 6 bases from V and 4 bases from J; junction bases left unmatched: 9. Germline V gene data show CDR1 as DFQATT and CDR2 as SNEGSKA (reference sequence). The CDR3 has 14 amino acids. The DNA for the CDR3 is TGCAGTGCCCGAGGGACTAGATATCCAGATACGCAGTATTTT. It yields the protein CSARGTRYPDTQYF.

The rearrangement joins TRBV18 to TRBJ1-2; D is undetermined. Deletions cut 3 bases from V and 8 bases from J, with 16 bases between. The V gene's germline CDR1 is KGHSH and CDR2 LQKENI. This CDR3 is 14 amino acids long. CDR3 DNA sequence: TGTGCCAGCTCACCCGATGGCTCCGGCGAGGGCTACACCTTC. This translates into CASSPDGSGEGYTF.

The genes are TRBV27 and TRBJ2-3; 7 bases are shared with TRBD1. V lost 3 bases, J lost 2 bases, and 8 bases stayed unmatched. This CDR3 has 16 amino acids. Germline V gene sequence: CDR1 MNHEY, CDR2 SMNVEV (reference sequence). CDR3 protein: CASSFNDRVVTDTQYF. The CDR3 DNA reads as TGTGCCAGCAGTTTTAACGACAGGGTTGTCACAGATACGCAGTATTTT.

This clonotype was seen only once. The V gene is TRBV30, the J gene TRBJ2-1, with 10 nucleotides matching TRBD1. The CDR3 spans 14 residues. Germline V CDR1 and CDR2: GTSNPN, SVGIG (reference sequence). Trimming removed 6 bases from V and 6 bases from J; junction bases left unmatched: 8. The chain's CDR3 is CACFDRGRINEQFF. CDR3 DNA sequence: TGTGCCTGCTTTGACAGGGGGCGCATCAATGAGCAGTTCTTC.

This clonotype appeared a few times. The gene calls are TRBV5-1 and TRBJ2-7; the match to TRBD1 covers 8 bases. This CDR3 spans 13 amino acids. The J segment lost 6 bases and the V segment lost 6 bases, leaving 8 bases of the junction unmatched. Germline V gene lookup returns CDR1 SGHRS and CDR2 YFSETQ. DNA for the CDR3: TGCGCCAGCAAGTGGGGACAGGACGTCGAGCAGTACTTC. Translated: CASKWGQDVEQYF.

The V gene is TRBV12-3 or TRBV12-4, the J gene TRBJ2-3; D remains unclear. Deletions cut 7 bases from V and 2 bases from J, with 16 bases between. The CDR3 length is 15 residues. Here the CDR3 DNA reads TGTGCCAGCACCATATCAAAGGGTTTCACAGATACGCAGTATTTT. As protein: CASTISKGFTDTQYF.

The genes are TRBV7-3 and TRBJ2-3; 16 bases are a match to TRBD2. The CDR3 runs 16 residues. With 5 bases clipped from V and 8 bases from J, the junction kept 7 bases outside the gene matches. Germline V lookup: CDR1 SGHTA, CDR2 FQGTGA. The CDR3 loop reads CASSPRGLAGGGTQYF. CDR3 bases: TGTGCCAGCAGCCCCAGGGGACTAGCGGGGGGGGGTACGCAGTATTTT.